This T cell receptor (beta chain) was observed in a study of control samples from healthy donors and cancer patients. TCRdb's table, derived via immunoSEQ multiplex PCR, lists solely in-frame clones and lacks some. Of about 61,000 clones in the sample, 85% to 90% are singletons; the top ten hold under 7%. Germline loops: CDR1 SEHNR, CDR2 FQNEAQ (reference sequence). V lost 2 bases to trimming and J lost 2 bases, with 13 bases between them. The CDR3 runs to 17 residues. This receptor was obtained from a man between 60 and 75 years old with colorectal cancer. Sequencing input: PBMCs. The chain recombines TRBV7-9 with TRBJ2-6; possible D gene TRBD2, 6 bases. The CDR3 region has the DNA TGTGCCAGCAGCTTAAACCGGAGGGGAGCTGGGGCCAACGTCCTGACTTTC. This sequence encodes CASSLNRRGAGANVLTF.